The entry below gives a single TCR beta chain sequence along with its context. This sample stems from a study of blood T cell repertoires in COVID-19. Background on the study: COVID-19 samples from acute and convalescent phases originated in the United States, Italy and Spain. PBMCs, B-cell-depleted T cells, or T cells were the source of the cDNA or gDNA that made up the material.

V dropped 2 bases and J dropped 3; count of bases not matched to a gene: 12. CDR1 and CDR2 (germline): MNHEY, SVGEGT. The CDR3 length is 17 residues. Original methodology: Quantification of nucleated cells was approximated via reference gene primer amplification. Using immunoSEQ multiplex PCR, the repertoire was profiled, and TCRdb retains in-frame clones only, with some absent. D and trimming were read from the DNA, whereas the V and J calls and clone size are those reported in that table. The sample holds roughly 390,000 clones, more than 75% seen once. The chain combines TRBV6-2 or TRBV6-3 with TRBJ2-7; TRBD1 matches 8 bases. Sequences were obtained from peripheral blood. The sequence derives from a woman aged 30 to 39 with COVID-19, enrolled during active disease. The CDR3: CASSYTVGTGFHYEQYF. In DNA, the CDR3 is TGTGCCAGCAGTTACACGGTCGGGACAGGCTTCCACTACGAGCAGTACTTC.